A selection of T cell receptor beta chains follows, all from one sample in a study of OX40 agonist ivuxolimab in advanced cancers. Generated by immunoSEQ multiplex PCR, the TCRdb table keeps only in-frame clones and is missing some. The sample consists of about 73,000 clones, about 86% of them appearing once. Specimen: CD4+ or CD8+ T cells sorted from blood, collected in a trial of the OX40 agonist ivuxolimab. The receptors stem from an adult with an advanced solid tumor such as melanoma, head and neck, liver or kidney cancer. Each CDR3 is given without its conserved first and last residue. A D gene is named only where the DNA matches it firmly.

TRBV28,-,ASRPPGLGYT
TRBV7-9,-,ASSYQVTGGNTIY
TRBV30,-,AWGFSGTSQPQH
TRBV4-1,-,ASSQGREGSEAF
TRBV5-8,-,ASSLYSNQPQH
TRBV29-1,TRBD1,SVRTGENTEAF
TRBV28,-,ASGSYTDTQY
TRBV19,-,ASSHDRYDQPQH
TRBV5-6,TRBD2,ASSLTSGINEQF
TRBV18,TRBD2,ASSQRTSGGAAYEQY
TRBV7-2,-,ASSPGRVETQY
TRBV6-1,TRBD1,ASRRTGENTEAF
TRBV6-1,TRBD1,ASSELPGQGLDRKLF
TRBV7-9,-,ASSDPRASNTEAF
TRBV11-2,TRBD2,ASSRTSGGKNIYEQY
TRBV5-4,TRBD1,ASSLDFFGQGDKTQY
TRBV7-3,TRBD2,ASTWAGGVNEQF
TRBV29-1,TRBD1,SGLQGNEKLF
TRBV19,TRBD1,ASSYRGYNSPLH
TRBV5-6,-,ASSSGHFVNYGYT
TRBV15,TRBD1,ATSPAGGSYNSPLH
TRBV6-6,-,ASSLPVMGVAF